The clone carrying this T cell receptor beta chain has ten or more counts. Unique molecular identifiers were used to barcode this TCRbeta library. TCRdb re-called the PCR reads through MiXCR, storing one row per CDR3 protein. The sample yields 170,000 or so distinct CDR3 sequences, less than 8% seen once. The V end was cut by 5 bases, the J end by 7 bases, with 14 bases between. Germline values: CDR1 MNHEY, CDR2 SVGEGT. CDR3 length: 13 amino acids. This sample was taken from a study of T-cell reconstitution after alpha-beta-depleted transplantation in children. The rearrangement joins TRBV6-2 or TRBV6-3 to TRBJ1-1, with D possibly TRBD1 on 5 matching bases. The sequencing here drew on PBMCs from the stem cell graft donor, taken from the stem cell graft. This receptor was identified in a human donor who donated a stem cell graft to a child with Wiskott-Aldrich syndrome. The CDR3 sequence is CASSATRGIEAFF. CDR3 DNA: TGTGCCAGCAGTGCGACAAGGGGCATTGAAGCTTTCTTT.